This TCR beta chain was captured by sequencing in a study of cytomegalovirus exposure and HLA in healthy donors. This clone was counted at least ten times. The PCR was carried out with 60 Vbeta primers and 13 Jbeta primers. The assay was immunoSEQ multiplex PCR, and TCRdb's table has in-frame clones only and misses some. The profile covers approximately 130,000 clones, with under 10% appearing a single time and roughly 7.2% taken by the ten largest. This TCR was recovered from a woman between 40 and 50 years old in good health and CMV-seropositive. The specimen sequenced was PBMCs.

The CDR3 DNA follows: TGTGCCAGCAGTTTATCTGCGACTAGCGGGGGGAACAAGCAGTACTTC. Amino acids: CASSLSATSGGNKQYF. The V and J genes are TRBV27 and TRBJ2-7; TRBD2 matches at 13 bases. V trimming: 0 bases; J trimming: 8 bases; junction bases outside the gene matches: 7. In germline, CDR1 is MNHEY, CDR2 SMNVEV (reference sequence). The CDR3 has 16 residues.